The next 2 T cell receptor beta chains were all read from a single sample in a study of blood T cells in healthy people across ages. For the second PCR, which ran for 7 to 11 cycles, a sample-barcoded 5' primer and a J-beta primer mix were used. MiXCR was run by TCRdb on the 5' RACE reads, yielding one entry per CDR3 protein. The sample lists fewer than 900,000 distinct CDR3 sequences; roughly 34% were seen once. The sequencing sample was made of blood. The receptors come from a man aged 18 to 35 in good health.

The genes are TRBV12-3 or TRBV12-4 and TRBJ1-2; D possibly corresponds to TRBD1 (5 bases). Trimming left V 4 bases short and J 4 bases short, with 19 bases between. The CDR3 covers 16 residues. The CDR3 DNA reads as TGTGCCAGCAGTTCCGCCGGGACTCGACTCCTCTATGGCTACACCTTC. As protein: CASSSAGTRLLYGYTF.

This clonotype was detected only a few times. This chain links TRBV6-2 or TRBV6-3 with TRBJ2-7; D is perhaps TRBD2 (5 bases). This CDR3 is built from 12 residues. Germline lookup yields CDR1 MNHEY and CDR2 SVGEGT. V was pared by 5 bases and J by 3 bases, with 8 bases between. The DNA for the CDR3 is TGTGCCAGCAGTCGGACTTACTACGAGCAGTACTTC. Translated, it gives CASSRTYYEQYF.